This T cell receptor (beta chain) was profiled in a study of radiotherapy plus CTLA-4 blockade in lung cancer. Study-wide findings and caveats: Per reports, early blood T cell clone dynamics, plus interferon-beta, forecast response most strongly. Clones derived from tumor TCRs expanded in blood after radiotherapy plus ipilimumab.

The CDR3 runs to 15 residues. V shed 5 bases and J 4 bases; nucleotides not matched to a gene: 5. Looked up from germline, CDR1 is SEHNR and CDR2 is FQNEAQ (reference sequence). This clone was seen more than once but under ten times. Its antigen is currently unknown. Using immunoSEQ multiplex PCR, the repertoire was profiled, and TCRdb retains in-frame clones only, with some absent. The data hold tens of thousands of clones, with about 88% observed a single time. The source is a human donor with non-small cell lung cancer whose response to radiotherapy plus ipilimumab could not be evaluated. The sequenced sample was peripheral blood, obtained from a patient treated with radiotherapy plus ipilimumab. V and J are TRBV7-9 and TRBJ1-3, with 10 bases matching TRBD1. CDR3 DNA: TGTGCCAGCAGCAAGACAGGGGGCGCGGGAAACACCATATATTTT. Its translation: CASSKTGGAGNTIYF.